The 26 T cell receptor beta chains below were found in one sample sequenced in a study of CD8 T cells in Susac syndrome. An amount of RNA that ranged from roughly 0.5 to 1 ug was reverse transcribed with random hexamers. TCRdb re-called the immunoSEQ multiplex PCR reads through MiXCR, storing one row per CDR3 protein. This sample has roughly 150,000 distinct CDR3 sequences, with roughly 94% found just once. The sample consisted of CD8+ T cells from PBMCs. The receptor source for this set is a human donor with Susac syndrome.

The sample holds a few counts of this clonotype. The rearrangement uses TRBV29-1 and TRBJ1-4, with TRBD1 as a possible D gene (5 bases). CDR1 and CDR2 from the germline V gene are SQVTM and ANQGSEA. V shed 4 bases and J shed 6 bases, with 12 bases lying between them. CDR3 length equals 13 residues. The CDR3 nucleotides read TGCAGCGTTGCGGGGACCGCGGATGAAAAACTGTTTTTT. Its translation: CSVAGTADEKLFF. The complete variable domain, with remaining parts taken from reference TRBV29-1 and TRBJ1-4, reads SAVISQKPSRDICQRGTSLTIQCQVDSQVTMMFWYRQQPGQSLTLIATANQGSEATYESGFVIDKFPISRPNLTFSTLTVSNMSPEDSSIYLCSVAGTADEKLFFGSGTQLSVL.

This clonotype has a handful of counts. The DNA of the CDR3 is TGTGCCAGCAGTTTAGGTGGAGGAAACACAGATACGCAGTATTTT. Amino acids: CASSLGGGNTDTQYF. This sequence joins TRBV12-3 or TRBV12-4 and TRBJ2-3; TRBD2 might be the D (5 bases). V lost 1 base to trimming and J lost 2 bases, with 10 bases between them. This CDR3 region has 15 residues.

The J gene is TRBJ2-2, the V gene TRBV27; TRBD2 aligns across 7 bases. The junction had 2 bases not matched to a gene; V was cut back by 6 bases and J by 7 bases. Germline V CDR1 and CDR2: MNHEY, SMNVEV (reference sequence). This CDR3 contains 12 residues. The DNA for the CDR3 is TGTGCCAGCAGGGGGGGGGACGGGGAGCTGTTTTTT. This gives the protein CASRGGDGELFF.

This clonotype occurred a few times. The V and J genes are TRBV5-6 and TRBJ1-5; a weak D match, TRBD1 (6 bases). Germline CDR1 is SGHDT and CDR2 is YYEEEE. Trimming removed 4 bases from V and 4 bases from J, with 9 bases in between. The CDR3 sequence is 13 residues long. Here the CDR3 reads CASSPTGNQPQHF. The CDR3 DNA reads as TGTGCCAGCAGCCCAACAGGGAATCAGCCCCAGCATTTT.

In its sample, this clonotype was seen a few times. The chain uses TRBV27 and TRBJ2-3, with 10 bases identical to TRBD1. The V segment lost 8 bases and the J segment 3 bases; nucleotides outside the gene matches: 2. Germline assignment: CDR1 MNHEY and CDR2 SMNVEV (reference sequence). The CDR3 is made up of 13 amino acids. CDR3 protein: CASGQGGTDTQYF. DNA for the CDR3: TGTGCCAGCGGACAGGGGGGGACAGATACGCAGTATTTT.

This chain links TRBV10-3 with TRBJ2-2; no clear D. The V gene lost 7 bases and the J gene lost 5 bases, with 8 bases spanning the gap. Germline V gene lookup returns CDR1 ENHRY and CDR2 SYGVKD. The CDR3 contains 12 residues. The DNA for the CDR3 is TGTGCCATCATGAAGGATACCGGGGAGCTGTTTTTT. Protein sequence: CAIMKDTGELFF.

V usage is TRBV12-3 or TRBV12-4 and J usage is TRBJ2-2; D is perhaps TRBD2 (5 bases). Trimming took off 5 bases at V and 7 bases at J, with 14 bases between the two ends. There are 14 residues in the CDR3. Here the CDR3 DNA reads TGTGCCAGCAGTCCCGGACTCGGTTTCGGGGAGCTGTTTTTT. This translates into CASSPGLGFGELFF.

This clonotype is a singleton in its sample. The chain is built from TRBV27 and TRBJ2-1; maybe TRBD1 (6 bases). V lost 8 bases to trimming and J lost 10 bases, with 12 bases between them. CDR3 length: 11 amino acids. CDR1 is MNHEY, CDR2 SMNVEV, per germline (reference sequence). The CDR3 coding sequence is TGTGCCAGCTTAGGGGGAGCGGAGCAGTTCTTC. Protein: CASLGGAEQFF.

V usage is TRBV5-1 and J usage is TRBJ2-1; 7 bases agree with TRBD1. The CDR3 extends over 14 amino acids. Germline CDR1 reads SGHRS; CDR2 reads YFSETQ. Trimming at V came to 2 bases and at J to 5 bases, leaving 4 bases not matched to a gene. This CDR3 is CASSLRGPDNEQFF. The CDR3 DNA reads TGCGCCAGCAGCTTAAGGGGGCCCGACAATGAGCAGTTCTTC.

This clonotype has only one observation. The chain links TRBV27 to TRBJ1-2, with TRBD1 as a possible D gene (6 bases). Per the germline V gene, CDR1 is MNHEY and CDR2 is SMNVEV (reference sequence). This CDR3 comprises 16 residues. Trimming removed 7 bases at V and 0 bases at J, with 18 bases between. The CDR3, as DNA: TGTGCCAGCACCTCCTGGCGGGACACCGCTAACTATGGCTACACCTTC. Its protein product is CASTSWRDTANYGYTF.

The rearrangement uses TRBV6-5 and TRBJ2-3; D unclear. The germline V gene encodes CDR1 MNHEY and CDR2 SVGAGI. The CDR3 is made up of 12 amino acids. V shed 6 bases and J shed 6 bases, with 10 bases lying between them. The CDR3 here is CASSPLGDTQYF. In DNA form, the CDR3 reads TGTGCCAGCAGCCCCTTAGGCGATACGCAGTATTTT.

V gene TRBV12-3 or TRBV12-4 combines with J gene TRBJ2-7; either TRBD1 or TRBD2 may supply D (5 bases each). The CDR3 is made up of 13 amino acids. V lost 8 bases and J 9 bases, leaving 20 bases between the germline ends. As DNA, the CDR3 is TGTGCCAGCCAACAGAGGGGTAATCCTGGGCAGTACTTC. Translated, it gives CASQQRGNPGQYF.

This clonotype appeared once. The chain joins TRBV27 to TRBJ2-7; the D gene is possibly TRBD2 (6 bases). The CDR3 extends over 16 amino acids. The germline V and J ends were trimmed by 0 bases and 4 bases, with 16 bases remaining between them. From germline, CDR1 is MNHEY and CDR2 SMNVEV (reference sequence). CDR3 amino acids: CASSLSVLGGIYEQYF. The CDR3 region has the DNA TGTGCCAGCAGTTTATCGGTACTGGGCGGGATTTACGAGCAGTACTTC.

V is TRBV20-1 and J is TRBJ2-2; 8 bases agree with TRBD2. Looked up from germline, CDR1 is DFQATT and CDR2 is SNEGSKA (reference sequence). This CDR3 comprises 13 residues. After removal of 6 bases from V and 7 bases from J, the junction contained 7 bases not matched to a gene. CDR3 sequence reads: CSAYGLAGGELFF. The CDR3 DNA reads as TGCAGTGCCTATGGACTAGCCGGCGGGGAGCTGTTTTTT.

The chain couples TRBV15 to TRBJ1-2; possibly TRBD1 for D (5 bases). The CDR3 contains 16 residues. Trimming removed 4 bases from V and 0 bases from J, with 15 bases in between. Germline V gene sequence: CDR1 LNHNV, CDR2 YYDKDF (reference sequence). The CDR3 loop is CATSTRGGGANYGYTF. CDR3 coding DNA: TGTGCCACCAGCACAAGAGGCGGGGGAGCTAACTATGGCTACACCTTC.

The J gene is TRBJ2-5, the V gene TRBV4-1; a possible D gene is TRBD2 (5 bases). CDR3 size: 13 residues. Trimming took 1 base from V and 3 from J, leaving 6 bases between them. Germline V gives CDR1 MGHRA, CDR2 YSYEKL. CDR3: CASSQVGEETQYF. The CDR3 nucleotides read TGCGCCAGCAGCCAAGTCGGGGAAGAGACCCAGTACTTC.

The chain combines TRBV7-2 with TRBJ2-7, with 10 bases aligning to TRBD1. The CDR3 loop spans 15 amino acids. V shed 4 bases, J shed 1 base, and the junction held 4 bases outside the gene matches. Germline CDR1 reads SGHTA; CDR2 reads FQGNSA. CDR3 sequence: CASSSGTGASYEQYF. In DNA form, the CDR3 reads TGTGCCAGCAGCTCAGGGACAGGGGCATCCTACGAGCAGTACTTC. The full variable domain, completed using reference TRBV7-2 and TRBJ2-7, is GAGVSQSPSNKVTEKGKDVELRCDPISGHTALYWYRQSLGQGLEFLIYFQGNSAPDKSGLPSDRFSAERTGGSVSTLTIQRTQQEDSAVYLCASSSGTGASYEQYFGPGTRLTVT.

V and J are TRBV5-1 and TRBJ1-1, with TRBD1 as a possible D gene (5 bases). Trimming shortened V by 6 bases and J by 5 bases, and 8 bases separated the two germline ends. This CDR3 has 11 residues. CDR1 SGHRS and CDR2 YFSETQ come from the germline V gene. The CDR3 nucleotides read TGCGCCAGCAACGAGGGGACTGAAGCTTTCTTT. Its protein product is CASNEGTEAFF.

CDR3 DNA: TGCAGTGCTAGAGAATTAGGACTAGCGGCCTACAATGAGCAGTTCTTC. Translated, it gives CSARELGLAAYNEQFF. The chain employs TRBV20-1 and TRBJ2-1; 10 bases fit TRBD2. This CDR3 has 16 residues. Germline assignment: CDR1 DFQATT and CDR2 SNEGSKA (reference sequence). With V trimmed by 0 bases and J by 2 bases, 4 bases remained unmatched.

In this sample, this clonotype turned up once. The rearrangement links TRBV10-3 to TRBJ2-5; 9 nucleotides line up with TRBD2. Germline trimming cut 4 bases from V and 3 bases from J; bases unmatched to any gene: 12. This CDR3 comprises 17 residues. Germline CDR1 reads ENHRY; CDR2 reads SYGVKD. The CDR3 loop is CAISGGVLSGRKETQYF. The CDR3 DNA follows: TGTGCCATCAGTGGGGGCGTTTTGAGCGGGAGGAAAGAGACCCAGTACTTC.

Comments on this clonotype: An end of the junction differs from the germline gene, which may be a read error. The V gene is TRBV7-7, the J gene TRBJ2-2; either TRBD1 or TRBD2 may fit D (5 bases each). This CDR3 spans 15 amino acids. Per germline, CDR1 SSHAT and CDR2 FNYEAQ (reference sequence). The CDR3 protein is CASSPVMGVGGELFF. The CDR3 nucleotides read TGTGCTAGCAGCCCCGTTATGGGGGTAGGCGGGGAGCTGTTTTTT.

The chain combines TRBV6-6 with TRBJ2-1; 7 nucleotides line up with TRBD2. V lost 0 bases, J lost 9 bases, and 5 bases stayed unmatched. CDR3 length: 14 residues. From germline, CDR1 is MNHNY and CDR2 SVGAGI (reference sequence). The DNA of the CDR3 is TGTGCCAGCAGTTACTCGGGAGGGCCGAGTGAGCAGTTCTTC. Its protein product is CASSYSGGPSEQFF.

The chain uses TRBV27 and TRBJ2-7; 11 nucleotides agree with TRBD2. Germline-derived CDR1 and CDR2 are MNHEY and SMNVEV (reference sequence). The ends lost 2 bases at V and 4 bases at J; junction bases unmatched: 7. The length of the CDR3 is 16 residues. CDR3 in DNA: TGTGCCAGCAGTTTAGGTGTAGCGGGAGGGCTATACGAGCAGTACTTC. Translation: CASSLGVAGGLYEQYF.

The V gene is TRBV9, the J gene TRBJ2-1; D is uncertain. V was shortened by 7 bases and J by 8 bases, with 10 bases between the two germline ends. The CDR3 has 11 amino acids. Germline V gene data show CDR1 as SGDLS and CDR2 as YYNGEE. CDR3 DNA sequence: TGTGCCAGCGGCCAACTCCATGAGCAGTTCTTC. Protein product: CASGQLHEQFF.

The J gene is TRBJ2-1, the V gene TRBV29-1; 7 bases map to TRBD2. The J segment lost 4 bases and the V segment lost 7 bases, leaving 10 bases of the junction unmatched. The germline V gene encodes CDR1 SQVTM and CDR2 ANQGSEA. The CDR3 has 14 amino acids. CDR3 amino acids: CSGEGLGDYNEQFF. The CDR3 DNA is TGCAGCGGGGAGGGACTGGGGGATTACAATGAGCAGTTCTTC.

J is TRBJ2-5 and V is TRBV29-1; TRBD1 is a possible D gene (5 bases). Trimming pared 2 bases from V and 2 bases from J, leaving 12 bases between. Germline V gene lookup returns CDR1 SQVTM and CDR2 ANQGSEA. The CDR3 runs 14 residues. The CDR3 DNA is TGCAGCGTTGAACTTCCAGGGCTACAAGAGACCCAGTACTTC. This translates into CSVELPGLQETQYF. Complete variable domain (other parts from reference TRBV29-1 and TRBJ2-5): SAVISQKPSRDICQRGTSLTIQCQVDSQVTMMFWYRQQPGQSLTLIATANQGSEATYESGFVIDKFPISRPNLTFSTLTVSNMSPEDSSIYLCSVELPGLQETQYFGPGTRLLVL.